This TCR beta chain was documented in a study of CXCR3-negative and CXCR3-positive naive CD8 T cells. Findings and limits, study-wide: Upon cryopreservation, CXCR3 expression partially decreased, and most assays used fresh PBMCs. Naive subsets had comparable surface CD5, so TRB CDR3 properties gauged TCR strength. For memory CD8+ cells diversity was much lower, but both naive subsets had comparably high diversity.

This CDR3 spans 17 amino acids. Germline CDR1 reads MNHEY; CDR2 reads SVGEGT. For this clonotype: No antigen is known for it.

Libraries were UMI-labeled 5' RACE TRB cDNA. TCRdb re-called the 5' RACE reads and gives one entry per CDR3 protein, without DNA. This repertoire includes about 43,000 distinct CDR3 sequences. The chain has TRBV6-2 or TRBV6-3 and TRBJ2-7; TCRdb lists TRBD1, though no DNA is available to test this call. This receptor was obtained from a human donor in good health. Some clones in this sample may be carry-over from other donors' samples. Sequenced material: memory CD8+ T cells from blood. CDR3 residues: CASSYYRGQGRTYEQYF.